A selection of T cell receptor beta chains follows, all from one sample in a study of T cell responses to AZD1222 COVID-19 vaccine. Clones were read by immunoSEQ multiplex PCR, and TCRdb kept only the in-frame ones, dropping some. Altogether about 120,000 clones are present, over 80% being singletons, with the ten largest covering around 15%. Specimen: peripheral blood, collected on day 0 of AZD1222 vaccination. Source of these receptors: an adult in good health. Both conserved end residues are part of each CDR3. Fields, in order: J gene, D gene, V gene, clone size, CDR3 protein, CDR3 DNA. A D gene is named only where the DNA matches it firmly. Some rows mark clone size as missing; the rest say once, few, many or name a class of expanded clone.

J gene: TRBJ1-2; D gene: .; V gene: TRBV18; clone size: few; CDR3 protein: CASSPPETNYGYTF; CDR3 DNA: TGTGCCAGCTCACCACCTGAAACCAACTATGGCTACACCTTC
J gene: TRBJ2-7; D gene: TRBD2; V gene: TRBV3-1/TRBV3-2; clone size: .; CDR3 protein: CASSQGGLAGAYEQYF; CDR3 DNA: TGTGCCAGCAGCCAAGGAGGACTAGCGGGAGCCTACGAGCAGTACTTC
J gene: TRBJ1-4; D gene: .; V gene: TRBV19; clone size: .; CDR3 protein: CASSIYQSEKLFF; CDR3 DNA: TGTGCCAGTAGTATTTACCAAAGTGAAAAACTGTTTTTT
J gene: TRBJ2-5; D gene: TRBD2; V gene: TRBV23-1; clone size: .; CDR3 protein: CASTETSGEGGETQYF; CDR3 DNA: TGCGCCAGCACCGAGACTAGCGGGGAAGGGGGAGAGACCCAGTACTTC
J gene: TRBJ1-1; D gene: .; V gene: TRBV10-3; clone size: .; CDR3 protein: CAISVGPGTEAFF; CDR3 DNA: TGTGCCATCAGTGTGGGACCGGGCACTGAAGCTTTCTTT
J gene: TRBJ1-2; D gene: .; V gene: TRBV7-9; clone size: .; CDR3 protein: CASSFSPAGRYGYTF; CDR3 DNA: TGTGCCAGCAGCTTCTCTCCGGCGGGTAGATATGGCTACACCTTC
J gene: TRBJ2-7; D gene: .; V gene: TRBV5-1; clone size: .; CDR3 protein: CASSQTPQRTEIPYEQYF; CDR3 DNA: TGCGCCAGCAGCCAAACCCCCCAACGGACAGAAATACCCTACGAGCAGTACTTC
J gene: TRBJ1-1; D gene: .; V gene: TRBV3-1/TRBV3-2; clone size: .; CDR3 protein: CASSQGEGSTEAFF; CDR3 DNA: TGTGCCAGCAGCCAAGGAGAAGGGAGCACTGAAGCTTTCTTT
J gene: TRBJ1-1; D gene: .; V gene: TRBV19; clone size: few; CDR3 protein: CASRSWTEIEAFF; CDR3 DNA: TGTGCCAGTAGATCCTGGACAGAGATTGAAGCTTTCTTT
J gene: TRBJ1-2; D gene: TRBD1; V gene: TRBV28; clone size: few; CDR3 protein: CASRTQGSYGYTF; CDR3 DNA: TGTGCCAGCAGGACACAGGGGTCCTATGGCTACACCTTC
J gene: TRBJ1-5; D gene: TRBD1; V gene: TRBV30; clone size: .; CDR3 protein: CAWSPGTGGPSTSNQPQHF; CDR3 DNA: TGTGCCTGGAGTCCTGGGACAGGGGGACCCTCTACTAGCAATCAGCCCCAGCATTTT
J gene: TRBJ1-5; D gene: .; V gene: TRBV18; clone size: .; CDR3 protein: CASSRGDSSNQPQHF; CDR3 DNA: TGTGCCAGCTCACGCGGCGACAGTAGCAATCAGCCCCAGCATTTT
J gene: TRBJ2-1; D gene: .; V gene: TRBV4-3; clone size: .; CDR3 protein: CASSQDHWDSGYNEQFF; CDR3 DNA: TGCGCCAGCAGCCAAGATCACTGGGACTCGGGATACAATGAGCAGTTCTTC
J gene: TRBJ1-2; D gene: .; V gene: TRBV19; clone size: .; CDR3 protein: CASKSSEGWGYTF; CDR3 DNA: TGTGCCAGTAAGTCATCGGAAGGCTGGGGCTACACCTTC
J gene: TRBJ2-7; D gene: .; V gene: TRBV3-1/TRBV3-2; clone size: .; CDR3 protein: CASSKSGYEQYF; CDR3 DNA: TGTGCCAGCTCAAAATCGGGTTACGAGCAGTACTTC
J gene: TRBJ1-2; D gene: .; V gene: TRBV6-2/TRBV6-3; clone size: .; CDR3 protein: CASSPSREQIYGYTF; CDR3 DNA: TGTGCCAGCAGCCCGAGTCGGGAACAGATCTATGGCTACACCTTC
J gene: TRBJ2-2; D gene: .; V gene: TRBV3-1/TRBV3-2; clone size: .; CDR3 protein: CASSQTDTNTGELFF; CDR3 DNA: TGTGCCAGCAGCCAGACAGACACTAACACCGGGGAGCTGTTTTTT
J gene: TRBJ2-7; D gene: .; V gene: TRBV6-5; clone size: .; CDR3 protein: CASSYGGVAGEQYF; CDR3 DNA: TGTGCCAGCAGTTACGGGGGAGTGGCGGGCGAGCAGTACTTC
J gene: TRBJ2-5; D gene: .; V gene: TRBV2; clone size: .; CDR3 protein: CASSERDFQETQYF; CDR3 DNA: TGTGCCAGCAGTGAACGAGACTTCCAAGAGACCCAGTACTTC
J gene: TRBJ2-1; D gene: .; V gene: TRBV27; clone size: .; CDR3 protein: CASSSQGNEQFF; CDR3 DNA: TGTGCCAGCAGTTCCCAGGGGAATGAGCAGTTCTTC
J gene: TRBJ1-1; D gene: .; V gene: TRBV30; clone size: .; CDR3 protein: CAWSVRGNTEAFF; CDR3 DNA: TGTGCCTGGAGTGTACGTGGGAACACTGAAGCTTTCTTT
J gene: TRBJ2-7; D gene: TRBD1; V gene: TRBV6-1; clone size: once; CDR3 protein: CASSEPGGQSPYEQYF; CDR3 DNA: TGTGCCAGCAGTGAACCAGGGGGACAGAGTCCCTACGAGCAGTACTTC
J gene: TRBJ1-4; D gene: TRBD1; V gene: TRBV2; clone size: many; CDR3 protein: CASRVTRQGTNEKLFF; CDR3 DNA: TGTGCCAGCAGGGTTACCCGACAGGGGACTAATGAAAAACTGTTTTTT
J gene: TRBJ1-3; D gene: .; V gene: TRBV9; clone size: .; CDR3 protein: CASSVVGVPGNTIYF; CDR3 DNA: TGTGCCAGCAGCGTAGTGGGGGTCCCTGGAAACACCATATATTTT
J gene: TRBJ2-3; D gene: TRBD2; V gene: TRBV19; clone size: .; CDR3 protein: CASKGLAGTDTQYF; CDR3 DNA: TGTGCCAGTAAAGGACTAGCGGGCACAGATACGCAGTATTTT
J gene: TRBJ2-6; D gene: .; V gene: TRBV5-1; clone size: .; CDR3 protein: CASSLAGDSFSGANVLTF; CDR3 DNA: TGCGCCAGCAGCTTGGCGGGGGATAGCTTCTCTGGGGCCAACGTCCTGACTTTC
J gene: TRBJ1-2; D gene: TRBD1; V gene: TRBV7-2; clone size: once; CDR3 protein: CASSLANRGNYGYTF; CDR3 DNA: TGTGCCAGCAGCTTAGCGAACAGGGGGAACTATGGCTACACCTTC
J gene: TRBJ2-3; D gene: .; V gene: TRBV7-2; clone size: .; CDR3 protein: CASSLAVGGPGTDTQYF; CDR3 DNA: TGTGCCAGCAGCTTAGCGGTCGGAGGTCCAGGGACAGATACGCAGTATTTT
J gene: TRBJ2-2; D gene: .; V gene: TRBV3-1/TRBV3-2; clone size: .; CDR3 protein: CASSQVEGPRTGELFF; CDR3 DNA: TGTGCCAGCAGCCAGGTTGAAGGGCCAAGAACCGGGGAGCTGTTTTTT
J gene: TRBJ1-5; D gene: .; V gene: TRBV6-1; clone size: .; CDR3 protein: CASSAGRGGIYSNQPQHF; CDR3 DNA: TGTGCCAGCAGTGCCGGCAGGGGCGGAATCTACAGCAATCAGCCCCAGCATTTT
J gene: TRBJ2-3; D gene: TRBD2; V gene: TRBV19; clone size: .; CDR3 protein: CASSPRTSGTPDTQYF; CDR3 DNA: TGTGCCAGTAGTCCGCGGACTAGCGGGACACCAGATACGCAGTATTTT
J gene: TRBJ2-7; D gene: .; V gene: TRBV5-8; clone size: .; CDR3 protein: CASSFLGGLYEQYF; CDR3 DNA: TGTGCCAGCAGCTTTCTCGGGGGGCTTTACGAGCAGTACTTC
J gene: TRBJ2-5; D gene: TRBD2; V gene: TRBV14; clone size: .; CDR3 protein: CASSQSRGSSGRLETQYF; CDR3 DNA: TGTGCCAGCAGTCAATCCAGGGGGAGTAGCGGGAGATTAGAGACCCAGTACTTC
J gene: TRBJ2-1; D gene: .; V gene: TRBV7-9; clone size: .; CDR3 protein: CASSLGLAEGDEQFF; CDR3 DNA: TGTGCCAGCAGCTTAGGGCTAGCGGAGGGGGATGAGCAGTTCTTC
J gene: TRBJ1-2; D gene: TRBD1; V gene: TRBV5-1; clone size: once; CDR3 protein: CASSPGQGPYGYTF; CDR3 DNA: TGCGCCAGCAGCCCCGGACAGGGACCCTATGGCTACACCTTC
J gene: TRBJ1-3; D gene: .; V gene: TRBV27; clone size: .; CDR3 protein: CASSLNAGSGNTIYF; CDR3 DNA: TGTGCCAGCAGTTTAAACGCGGGCTCTGGAAACACCATATATTTT
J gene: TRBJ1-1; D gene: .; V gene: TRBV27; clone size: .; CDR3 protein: CASSWGDRNTEAFF; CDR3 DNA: TGTGCCAGCAGTTGGGGGGACCGGAACACTGAAGCTTTCTTT
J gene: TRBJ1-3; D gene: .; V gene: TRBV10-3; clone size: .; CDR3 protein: CATSVGGNTIYF; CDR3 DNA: TGTGCCACCAGTGTTGGTGGAAACACCATATATTTT
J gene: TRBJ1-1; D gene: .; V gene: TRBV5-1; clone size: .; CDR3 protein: CASSLEGLNTEAFF; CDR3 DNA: TGCGCCAGCAGCTTAGAGGGCTTGAACACTGAAGCTTTCTTT
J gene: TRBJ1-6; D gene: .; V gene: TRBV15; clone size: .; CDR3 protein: CATSRNGQNSPLHF; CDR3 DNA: TGTGCCACCAGCAGAAACGGACAGAATTCACCCCTCCACTTT
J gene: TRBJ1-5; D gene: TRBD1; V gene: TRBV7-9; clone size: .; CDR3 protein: CASSLTGERGQPQHF; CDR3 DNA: TGTGCCAGCAGCCTGACAGGGGAAAGGGGTCAGCCCCAGCATTTT
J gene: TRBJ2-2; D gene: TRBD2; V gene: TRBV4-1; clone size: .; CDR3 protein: CASSQSPGGRADPTTGELFF; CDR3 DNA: TGCGCCAGCAGCCAAAGCCCTGGCGGGAGGGCCGATCCTACCACCGGGGAGCTGTTTTTT
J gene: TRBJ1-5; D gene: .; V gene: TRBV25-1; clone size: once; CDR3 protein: CASRPFPDRNQPQHF; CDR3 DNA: TGTGCCAGCAGACCCTTCCCAGACAGAAATCAGCCCCAGCATTTT
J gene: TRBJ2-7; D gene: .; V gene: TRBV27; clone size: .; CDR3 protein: CASSSAWGPLYEQYF; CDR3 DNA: TGTGCCAGCAGTTCGGCGTGGGGGCCGCTCTACGAGCAGTACTTC
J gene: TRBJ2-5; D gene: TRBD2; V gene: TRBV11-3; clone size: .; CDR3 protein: CASSLGLAGIQETQYF; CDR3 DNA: TGTGCCAGCAGCCTCGGACTAGCGGGGATTCAAGAGACCCAGTACTTC
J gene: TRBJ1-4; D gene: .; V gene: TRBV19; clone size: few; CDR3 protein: CAGSRRTDEKLFF; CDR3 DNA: TGTGCCGGATCAAGAAGGACAGATGAAAAACTGTTTTTT
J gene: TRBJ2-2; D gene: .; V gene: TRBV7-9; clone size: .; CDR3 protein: CASSLGGWSTGELFF; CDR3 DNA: TGTGCCAGCAGCTTAGGGGGGTGGAGCACCGGGGAGCTGTTTTTT
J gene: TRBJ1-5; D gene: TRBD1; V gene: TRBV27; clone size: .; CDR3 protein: CASSGTANLYSNQPQHF; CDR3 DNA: TGTGCCAGCAGCGGGACAGCAAACTTATATAGCAATCAGCCCCAGCATTTT
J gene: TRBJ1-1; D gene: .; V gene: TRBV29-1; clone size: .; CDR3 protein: CSVVGANTEAFF; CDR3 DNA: TGCAGCGTTGTGGGAGCGAACACTGAAGCTTTCTTT
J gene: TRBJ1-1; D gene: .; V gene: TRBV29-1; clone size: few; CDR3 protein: CSVEDSTEAFF; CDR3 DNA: TGCAGCGTTGAAGATAGCACTGAAGCTTTCTTT
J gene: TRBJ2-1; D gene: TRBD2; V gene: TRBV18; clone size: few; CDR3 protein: CASSPGREGLSYNEQFF; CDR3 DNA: TGTGCCAGCTCACCTGGGCGGGAGGGCCTCTCCTACAATGAGCAGTTCTTC